The T cell receptor beta chain under discussion was sequenced for a study of regulatory dendritic cells for organ transplantation. V lost 3 bases and J lost 10, with 18 bases in between. The CDR3 totals 14 residues. CDR1 and CDR2 (germline): MNHNS, SASEGT. Memory T cells were CD45RO+, naive were CD45RA+, sorted by FACS. Concerning this clone itself: The target antigen is unknown.

The protocol was immunoSEQ multiplex PCR, while the TCRdb copy is restricted to in-frame clones and leaves out a portion. The sample lists just under 30,000 clones, about three quarters occurring once. Study observations and caveats: Memory CD8+ clonal expansion seemed more limited with regulatory than mature dendritic cells.

The sequenced material came from memory CD4+ T cells from blood. The subset: CD45RO+ memory T cells. This chain connects TRBV6-1 to TRBJ1-1; possibly TRBD1 for D (6 bases). The clonotype comes from a human donor in good health. CDR3 loop: CASSDSDRTTSAFF. As DNA, the CDR3 is TGTGCCAGCAGTGACTCCGACAGGACCACATCAGCTTTCTTT.